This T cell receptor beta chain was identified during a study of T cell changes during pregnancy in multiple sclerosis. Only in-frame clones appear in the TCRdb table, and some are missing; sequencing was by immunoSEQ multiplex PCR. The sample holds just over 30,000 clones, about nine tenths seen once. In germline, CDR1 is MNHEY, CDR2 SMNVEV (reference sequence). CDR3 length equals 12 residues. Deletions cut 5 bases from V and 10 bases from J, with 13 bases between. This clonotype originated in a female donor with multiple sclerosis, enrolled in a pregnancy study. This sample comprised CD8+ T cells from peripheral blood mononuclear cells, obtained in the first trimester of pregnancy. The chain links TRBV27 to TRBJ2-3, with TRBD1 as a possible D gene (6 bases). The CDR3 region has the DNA TGTGCCAGCAGTGAAACAGGGTTAGCGCAGTATTTT. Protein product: CASSETGLAQYF.